What follows are 30 T cell receptor beta chains derived from one specimen sequenced in a study of blood T cell repertoires in COVID-19. Generated by immunoSEQ multiplex PCR, the TCRdb table keeps only in-frame clones and is missing some. Of fewer than 200,000 clones listed, roughly 79% are singletons. Sequences were obtained from peripheral blood. These TCRs come from a middle-aged woman with COVID-19, enrolled during active disease.

The rearrangement links TRBV5-1 to TRBJ2-3; weak D call: TRBD1 (5 bases). The V end was cut by 4 bases, the J end by 2 bases, with 17 bases between. This CDR3 region has 16 residues. Germline V gives CDR1 SGHRS, CDR2 YFSETQ. In nucleotides, the CDR3 is TGCGCCAGCAGCAGGAAGGACACTACGTACACAGATACGCAGTATTTT. Its translation: CASSRKDTTYTDTQYF.

The chain recombines TRBV29-1 with TRBJ2-7; TRBD1 matches at 8 bases. Losses at the gene ends were 6 bases for V and 3 bases for J; bases not matched to a gene: 4. CDR1 SQVTM and CDR2 ANQGSEA come from the germline V gene. CDR3 length equals 12 residues. CDR3 residues: CSVIQGVYEQYF. In DNA, the CDR3 is TGCAGCGTCATACAGGGGGTCTACGAGCAGTACTTC.

This chain joins TRBV5-4 and TRBJ2-6, with a tentative D call TRBD2 (6 bases). V dropped 0 bases and J dropped 0 bases, with 13 bases sitting between them. Germline V gene sequence: CDR1 SGHNT, CDR2 YYREEE (reference sequence). The CDR3 consists of 18 residues. The CDR3 DNA is TGTGCCAGCAGCTTGGGAGGAGCGGGCCGCTCTGGGGCCAACGTCCTGACTTTC. Residues: CASSLGGAGRSGANVLTF.

This chain uses TRBV7-3 with TRBJ1-5, with D possibly matching TRBD1 (5 bases). Germline CDR1 SGHTA, CDR2 FQGTGA. Between the trimmed V and J ends, which lost 5 bases and 5 bases, there was a span of 13 bases. The CDR3 totals 14 residues. CDR3 loop: CASSRDGGYQPQHF. CDR3 DNA sequence: TGTGCCAGCAGCCGGGACGGAGGGTATCAGCCCCAGCATTTT.

The J gene is TRBJ2-6, the V gene TRBV29-1, with 8 positions matching TRBD2. Unmatched junction bases numbered 5, after V lost 6 bases and J lost 4 bases. Germline values: CDR1 SQVTM, CDR2 ANQGSEA. The CDR3 is 14 amino acids. CDR3 nucleotides: TGCAGCGTGGCGGGGGGTGGAGGGGCCAACGTCCTGACTTTC. Amino acids: CSVAGGGGANVLTF.

The chain couples TRBV14 to TRBJ1-1; D may be TRBD1 (6 bases). The CDR3 sequence is 14 residues long. Germline assignment: CDR1 SGHDN and CDR2 FVKESK. Trimming cost V 5 bases and J 6 bases, with 16 bases left between them. The DNA for the CDR3 is TGTGCCAGCAGCATGCAGGGGTGGTCCGCTGAAGCTTTCTTT. Translating gives CASSMQGWSAEAFF.

This clone was recorded once. This rearrangement joins TRBV18 to TRBJ1-5; D remains unclear. Germline V gene sequence: CDR1 KGHSH, CDR2 LQKENI. The CDR3 loop spans 15 amino acids. The V end lost 2 bases, the J end lost 2 bases, and 10 bases lay between the germline ends. The CDR3 coding sequence is TGTGCCAGCTCACCAAGTCAGGTCGGCAATCAGCCCCAGCATTTT. This gives the protein CASSPSQVGNQPQHF.

The chain carries TRBV5-5 and TRBJ1-2; weak D call: TRBD1 (5 bases). The CDR3 length is 13 residues. The ends were cut back, 4 bases at V and 4 bases at J, with 11 bases in the middle. Germline assignment: CDR1 SGHKS and CDR2 YYEKEE (reference sequence). The CDR3, as DNA: TGTGCCAGCAGCGAGGACACCAGCTATGGCTACACCTTC. It encodes CASSEDTSYGYTF.

The chain carries TRBV30 and TRBJ2-5; TRBD1 matches 9 bases. Germline V gene lookup returns CDR1 GTSNPN and CDR2 SVGIG (reference sequence). The CDR3 runs to 15 residues. The V gene end was trimmed by 3 bases and the J gene end by 1 base; junction bases not matched to a gene: 6. CDR3 sequence: CAWRPPGQGQETQYF. DNA for the CDR3: TGTGCCTGGAGACCGCCGGGACAGGGCCAAGAGACCCAGTACTTC.

This clone has just a few counts. The chain combines TRBV9 with TRBJ2-2; 7 nucleotides line up with TRBD1. V was clipped by 4 bases and J by 7 bases; unmatched bases: 7. The CDR3 length is 14 residues. Germline assignment: CDR1 SGDLS and CDR2 YYNGEE. The CDR3 spells CASSPQGDYGELFF. DNA of the CDR3: TGTGCCAGCAGCCCGCAGGGGGATTACGGGGAGCTGTTTTTT. The full variable domain, with the rest looked up from reference TRBV9 and TRBJ2-2, is DSGVTQTPKHLITATGQRVTLRCSPRSGDLSVYWYQQSLDQGLQFLIQYYNGEERAKGNILERFSAQQFPDLHSELNLSSLELGDSALYFCASSPQGDYGELFFGEGSRLTVL.

V usage is TRBV12-3 or TRBV12-4 and J usage is TRBJ1-2; tentatively, D is TRBD1 (5 bases). V was cut by 7 bases and J by 3 bases, with 6 bases left in between. This CDR3 spans 11 amino acids. This CDR3 is CASKGYYGYTF. The CDR3 DNA reads as TGTGCCAGCAAGGGGTACTATGGCTACACCTTC.

This clone was detected ten times or more. The CDR3 nucleotides read TGTGCCAGCAGCTCCATGGATGGGACAGGGGGCTCCTACGAGCAGTACTTC. It yields the protein CASSSMDGTGGSYEQYF. V usage is TRBV5-5 and J usage is TRBJ2-7, with 11 bases aligning to TRBD1. The germline gives CDR1 SGHKS, CDR2 YYEKEE (reference sequence). V lost 3 bases and J lost 0; bases outside the gene matches: 8. The CDR3 totals 17 residues. Variable domain in full (rest from reference TRBV5-5 and TRBJ2-7): DAGVTQSPTHLIKTRGQQVTLRCSPISGHKSVSWYQQVLGQGPQFIFQYYEKEERGRGNFPDRFSARQFPNYSSELNVNALLLGDSALYLCASSSMDGTGGSYEQYFGPGTRLTVT.

The rearrangement links TRBV2 to TRBJ2-2; the D gene is possibly TRBD2 (6 bases). Germline V gene data show CDR1 as SNHLY and CDR2 as FYNNEI. Trimming took 6 bases from V and 7 from J, leaving 9 bases between them. This CDR3 spans 12 amino acids. The CDR3 coding sequence is TGTGCCAGCAGGGAGGGCGGCGGGGAGCTGTTTTTT. Translation gives CASREGGGELFF.

The CDR3: CASSLSSDEQYF. The CDR3 DNA reads as TGTGCCAGCAGTTTATCCTCAGACGAGCAGTACTTC. The chain couples TRBV28 to TRBJ2-7, with D hard to call. In germline, CDR1 is MDHEN, CDR2 SYDVKM. CDR3 length: 12 amino acids. V was shortened by 1 base and J by 5 bases, with 6 bases between the two germline ends. The variable domain in full, with the rest retrieved from reference TRBV28 and TRBJ2-7, is DVKVTQSSRYLVKRTGEKVFLECVQDMDHENMFWYRQDPGLGLRLIYFSYDVKMKEKGDIPEGYSVSREKKERFSLILESASTNQTSMYLCASSLSSDEQYFGPGTRLTVT.

The rearrangement uses TRBV19 and TRBJ1-5; 10 nucleotides match TRBD1. The CDR3 has 15 amino acids. Germline lookup yields CDR1 LNHDA and CDR2 SQIVND (reference sequence). Unmatched junction bases numbered 4, after V lost 2 bases and J lost 6 bases. The CDR3 here is CASSIRQGAVQPQHF. For the CDR3, the DNA is TGTGCCAGTAGTATAAGACAGGGGGCAGTTCAGCCCCAGCATTTT. The whole variable domain, remainder taken from reference TRBV19 and TRBJ1-5, is DGGITQSPKYLFRKEGQNVTLSCEQNLNHDAMYWYRQDPGQGLRLIYYSQIVNDFQKGDIAEGYSVSREKKESFPLTVTSAQKNPTAFYLCASSIRQGAVQPQHFGDGTRLSIL.

This chain connects TRBV10-3 to TRBJ2-7, with 9 bases matching TRBD2. The V and J ends lost 5 bases and 1 base, in that order; junction bases with no gene match: 9. The germline gives CDR1 ENHRY, CDR2 SYGVKD. The CDR3 loop spans 16 amino acids. CDR3 in DNA: TGTGCCATCAGTAGGTTAGCGGGAGCCAGGTCCTACGAGCAGTACTTC. Its translation: CAISRLAGARSYEQYF.

The chain uses TRBV27 and TRBJ2-5, with 8 nucleotides matching TRBD2. Germline loops: CDR1 MNHEY, CDR2 SMNVEV (reference sequence). This CDR3 has 13 residues. J lost 7 bases, V lost 5 bases, and 6 bases had no gene match. CDR3 sequence: CASSPGTRATQYF. CDR3 sequence (DNA): TGTGCCAGCAGTCCCGGGACTAGGGCGACCCAGTACTTC.

This clone was seen a few times. The J gene is TRBJ2-6, the V gene TRBV28, with D perhaps TRBD1 (5 bases). This CDR3 spans 16 amino acids. The V end lost 7 bases, the J end lost 0 bases, and 13 bases lay between the germline ends. Per germline, CDR1 MDHEN and CDR2 SYDVKM. CDR3 nucleotide sequence: TGTGCCAGCAAGGCAGGGCCCAACTCTGGGGCCAACGTCCTGACTTTC. Protein: CASKAGPNSGANVLTF. Full variable domain (missing parts from reference TRBV28 and TRBJ2-6): DVKVTQSSRYLVKRTGEKVFLECVQDMDHENMFWYRQDPGLGLRLIYFSYDVKMKEKGDIPEGYSVSREKKERFSLILESASTNQTSMYLCASKAGPNSGANVLTFGAGSRLTVL.

The chain joins TRBV6-5 to TRBJ2-5, with TRBD1 as a possible D gene (6 bases). Germline CDR1 is MNHEY and CDR2 is SVGAGI. The germline V and J ends were trimmed by 3 bases and 5 bases, with 13 bases remaining between them. This CDR3 comprises 14 residues. CDR3 sequence (DNA): TGTGCCAGCAGTTATCGGGACACAAGGGAGACCCAGTACTTC. This gives the protein CASSYRDTRETQYF.

The chain combines TRBV18 with TRBJ2-5; unclear D gene. From germline, CDR1 is KGHSH and CDR2 LQKENI. The V and J ends lost 2 bases and 5 bases respectively, with 12 bases between them. This CDR3 is 14 amino acids long. The CDR3 sequence: CASSPVSSLETQYF. CDR3 DNA sequence: TGTGCCAGCTCACCAGTCTCGAGTCTGGAGACCCAGTACTTC.

The chain couples TRBV4-2 to TRBJ2-5; TRBD2 aligns across 8 bases. V lost 4 bases and J lost 5; bases outside the gene matches: 18. Germline-derived CDR1 and CDR2 are LGHNA and YNFKEQ. This CDR3 spans 18 amino acids. CDR3 DNA sequence: TGTGCCAGCAGCCCATCTCTGGAGCGGGGGCATTTGCGGGAGACCCAGTACTTC. Amino acid sequence: CASSPSLERGHLRETQYF.

This clone was counted only a few times. The chain has TRBV4-1 and TRBJ1-1, with TRBD1 as a possible D gene (6 bases). Germline V gives CDR1 MGHRA, CDR2 YSYEKL. V was cut by 1 base and J by 0 bases, with 9 bases left in between. This CDR3 is 15 amino acids long. CDR3 protein: CASSQVGAMNTEAFF. CDR3 sequence (DNA): TGCGCCAGCAGCCAAGTGGGGGCTATGAACACTGAAGCTTTCTTT.

The chain is built from TRBV10-2 and TRBJ2-3; possible D gene TRBD2, 6 bases. Trimming left V 0 bases short and J 0 bases short, with 10 bases between. Germline CDR1 and CDR2: WSHSY and SAAADI. The CDR3 consists of 16 residues. CDR3 loop: CASSESIRGSTDTQYF. The CDR3 bases are TGCGCCAGCAGTGAGTCGATCCGGGGGAGCACAGATACGCAGTATTTT.

The rearrangement links TRBV5-1 to TRBJ2-7; 7 bases align to TRBD1. Germline CDR1 reads SGHRS; CDR2 reads YFSETQ. V lost 5 bases, J lost 2 bases, and 4 bases stayed unmatched. The CDR3 length is 13 residues. Written as DNA, the CDR3 is TGCGCCAGCAGAAGGGGACAGACCTACGAGCAGTACTTC. It is translated as CASRRGQTYEQYF.

This clone counts as medium-sized. V is TRBV12-3 or TRBV12-4 and J is TRBJ2-2; TRBD1 might be the D (6 bases). The CDR3 sequence is 12 residues long. V was clipped by 6 bases and J by 12 bases, with 14 bases between them. CDR3: CASSIGQLKLFF. CDR3 DNA: TGTGCCAGCAGCATAGGACAGTTGAAGCTGTTTTTT.

This clone is a singleton in its sample. The chain uses TRBV7-2 and TRBJ2-3; 10 positions match TRBD1. Per the germline V gene, CDR1 is SGHTA and CDR2 is FQGNSA. CDR3 size: 16 residues. The V gene end was trimmed by 5 bases and the J gene end by 1 base; junction bases not matched to a gene: 6. In DNA form, the CDR3 reads TGTGCCAGCAGCACGGACAGGGGGGTGGGCACAGATACGCAGTATTTT. Translated: CASSTDRGVGTDTQYF.

The chain carries TRBV19 and TRBJ2-1, with a weak D call TRBD2 (6 bases). CDR1 is LNHDA and CDR2 is SQIVND in the germline V gene (reference sequence). Trimming removed 5 bases at V and 6 bases at J, with 14 bases between. CDR3 length equals 14 residues. DNA for the CDR3: TGTGCCAGTAGTTCCCTCGGGACTTCCAATGAGCAGTTCTTC. This codes for CASSSLGTSNEQFF.

The V and J genes are TRBV18 and TRBJ1-5; no reliable D call. There are 15 residues in the CDR3. Germline CDR1 is KGHSH and CDR2 is LQKENI. V dropped 4 bases and J dropped 5 bases, with 15 bases sitting between them. Here the CDR3 DNA reads TGTGCCAGCTCACGGGTTAATTACGGAGATCAGCCCCAGCATTTT. Protein: CASSRVNYGDQPQHF.

The chain uses TRBV4-1 and TRBJ1-2; D unresolved. This CDR3 contains 16 residues. The germline V gene has CDR1 MGHRA and CDR2 YSYEKL. Trimming shortened V by 0 bases and J by 1 base, and 12 bases separated the two germline ends. The DNA for the CDR3 is TGCGCCAGCAGCCAAGACCACCAGACGGGTAACTATGGCTACACCTTC. Amino acid sequence: CASSQDHQTGNYGYTF.

The rearrangement uses TRBV27 and TRBJ2-7; tentative D call: TRBD2 (6 bases). Germline V gene data show CDR1 as MNHEY and CDR2 as SMNVEV (reference sequence). This CDR3 region has 15 residues. V shed 1 base and J shed 4 bases, with 14 bases lying between them. The CDR3 coding sequence is TGTGCCAGCAGTTTATACCCGTCAGGAGGGTACGAGCAGTACGTC. The encoded protein is CASSLYPSGGYEQYV.